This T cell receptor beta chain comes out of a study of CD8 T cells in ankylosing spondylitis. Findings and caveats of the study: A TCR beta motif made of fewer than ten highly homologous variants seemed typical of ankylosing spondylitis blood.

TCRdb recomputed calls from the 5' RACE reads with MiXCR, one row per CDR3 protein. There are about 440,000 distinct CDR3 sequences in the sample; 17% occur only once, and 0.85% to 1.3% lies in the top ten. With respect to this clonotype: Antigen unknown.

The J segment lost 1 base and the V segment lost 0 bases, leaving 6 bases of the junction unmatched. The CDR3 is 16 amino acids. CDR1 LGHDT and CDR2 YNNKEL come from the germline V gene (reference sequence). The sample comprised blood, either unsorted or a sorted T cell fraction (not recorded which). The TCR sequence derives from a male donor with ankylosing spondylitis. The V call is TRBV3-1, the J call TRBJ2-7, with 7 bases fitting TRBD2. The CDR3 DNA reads TGTGCCAGCAGCCAAGAAAGGCGGGGGTCATCCTACGAGCAGTACTTC. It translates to CASSQERRGSSYEQYF.